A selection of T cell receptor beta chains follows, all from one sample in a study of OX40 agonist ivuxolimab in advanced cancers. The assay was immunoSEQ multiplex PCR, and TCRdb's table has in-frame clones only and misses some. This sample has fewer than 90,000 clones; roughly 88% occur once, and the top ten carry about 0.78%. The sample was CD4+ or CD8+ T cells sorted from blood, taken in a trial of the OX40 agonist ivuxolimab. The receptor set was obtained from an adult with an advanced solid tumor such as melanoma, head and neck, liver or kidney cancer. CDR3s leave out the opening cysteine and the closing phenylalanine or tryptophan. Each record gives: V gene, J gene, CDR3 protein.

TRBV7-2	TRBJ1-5	ASSLGDSGQPQH
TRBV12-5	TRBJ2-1	ASGFQLEGTRNNEQF
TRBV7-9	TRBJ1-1	ASSLVVGGSTEAF
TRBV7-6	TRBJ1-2	ASSSTGSNDYGYT
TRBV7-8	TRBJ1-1	ASSSSAEAF
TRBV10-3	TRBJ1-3	AITVRGPTLSSGNTIY
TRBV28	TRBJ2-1	ASTLAGGDEQF
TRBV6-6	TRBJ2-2	ASSPGPAGELF
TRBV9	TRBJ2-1	ASSFSGSYNEQF
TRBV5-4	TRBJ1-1	ASSVQGLPMNTEAF
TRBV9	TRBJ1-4	ASSGVGGATNEKLF
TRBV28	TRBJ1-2	ASSPVFYGYT
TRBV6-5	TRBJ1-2	ASSQRTSWRYT
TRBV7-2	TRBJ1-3	ASSLDPGNTIY
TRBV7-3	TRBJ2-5	ASSLAGKRETQY
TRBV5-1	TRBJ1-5	ASSLDGGSNQPQH
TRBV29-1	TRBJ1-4	SVVAERNEKLF
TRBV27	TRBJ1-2	ASSARRGRVEGYT
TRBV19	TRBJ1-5	ASRDRENQPQH
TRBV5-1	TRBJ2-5	ASRGGTGRVETQY
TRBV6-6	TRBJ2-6	AYLNSGANVLT
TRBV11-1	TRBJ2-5	ASSPGRSGRETQY
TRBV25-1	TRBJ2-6	ASKYSGANVLT
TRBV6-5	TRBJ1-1	ASRDNRNIEAF
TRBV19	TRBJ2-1	ASSNPTGDRGYNEQF
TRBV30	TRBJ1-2	AWSPGQGLGYT
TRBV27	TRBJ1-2	ASSSLAGQNYGYT
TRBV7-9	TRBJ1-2	ASSPGQGFGYT
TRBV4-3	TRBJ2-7	ASSSREGDEQY
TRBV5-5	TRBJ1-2	ASSLGTGIYGYT
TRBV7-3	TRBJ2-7	ASSATGTAYEQY
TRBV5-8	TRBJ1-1	ASSLGRWNTEAF
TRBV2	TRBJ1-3	ASSSLRGASSGNTIY
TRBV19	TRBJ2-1	ASSMTGDSYNEQF
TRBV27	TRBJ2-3	ASSPRERGADTQY
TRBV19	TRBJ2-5	ASSMGSRAGGLETQY
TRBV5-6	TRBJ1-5	ASSLGAYEAPQH
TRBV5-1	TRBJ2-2	ASSLGLINTGELF
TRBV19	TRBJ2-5	ASSISTSGRETQY
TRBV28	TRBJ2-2	ASTVRAYRRVIYTGELF
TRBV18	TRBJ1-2	ASSTLTGDMGYT
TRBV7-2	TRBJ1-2	ASSPLTGVGGYT
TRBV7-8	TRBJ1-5	ASSLSWGQPQH
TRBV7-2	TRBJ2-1	ASSFSGTGGLSEQF
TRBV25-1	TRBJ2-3	ASSDQLTSGGGTDTQY
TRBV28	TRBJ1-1	ASSLRETEAF
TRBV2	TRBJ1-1	ARQGQGGSEAF
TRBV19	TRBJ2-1	ASSEGGTRVHEQF